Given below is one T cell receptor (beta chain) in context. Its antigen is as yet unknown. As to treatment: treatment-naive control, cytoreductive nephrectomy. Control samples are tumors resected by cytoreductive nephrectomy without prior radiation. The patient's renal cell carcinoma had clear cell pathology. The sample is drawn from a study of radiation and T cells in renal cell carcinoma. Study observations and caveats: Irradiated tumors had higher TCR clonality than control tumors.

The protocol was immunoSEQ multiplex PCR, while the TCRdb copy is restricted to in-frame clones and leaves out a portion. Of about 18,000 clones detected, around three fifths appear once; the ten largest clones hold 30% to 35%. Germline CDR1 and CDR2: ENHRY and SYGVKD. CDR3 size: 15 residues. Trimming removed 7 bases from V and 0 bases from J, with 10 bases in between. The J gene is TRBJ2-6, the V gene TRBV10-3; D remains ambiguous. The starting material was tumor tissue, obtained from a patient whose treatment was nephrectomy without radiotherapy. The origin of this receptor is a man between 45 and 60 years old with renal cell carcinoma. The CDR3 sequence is CAITPELSGANVLTF. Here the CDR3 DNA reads TGTGCCATCACTCCCGAGCTCTCTGGGGCCAACGTCCTGACTTTC.